This T cell receptor (beta chain) is drawn from a study of identical twins. TCRdb re-called the 5' RACE reads with MiXCR, one entry per CDR3 protein. Here the sample spans under 900,000 distinct CDR3 sequences, approximately 13% being singletons. The CDR3 covers 17 residues. Germline-derived CDR1 and CDR2 are LNHNV and YYDKDF (reference sequence). The J segment lost 0 bases and the V segment lost 1 base, leaving 6 bases of the junction unmatched. The same sample was also studied in work on yellow fever vaccine responses in identical twins.

The specimen sequenced was PBMCs. This sequence originates from a woman younger than 30 in good health. This chain joins TRBV15 and TRBJ2-3, with 8 bases matching TRBD2. In nucleotides, the CDR3 is TGTGCCACCAGCAGAGCCAAGCGGGAGCCCAGCACAGATACGCAGTATTTT. Translating it yields CATSRAKREPSTDTQYF.